This TCR beta chain was sequenced in a study of shared clonotypes between healthy human individuals. Overall study findings and caveats: Clonotype sharing levels among donors were expected to vary with sequencing depth.

Naive CD8 cells were CD45RO-negative, positively selected for CCR7, excluding terminally differentiated effector memory CD45RA+ cells. For this clone: Antigen specificity is unknown.

This CDR3 is 14 amino acids long. Germline CDR1 reads SGHAT; CDR2 reads FQNNGV. V was trimmed by 1 base and J by 2 bases, leaving 6 bases between them. Libraries were prepared by immunoSEQ multiplex PCR; TCRdb keeps only in-frame clonotypes and omits some of them. The data show approximately 2,000,000 clones, 93% seen once. The chain links TRBV11-2 to TRBJ1-3; D unresolved. The sequencing input was naive CD8+ T cells from PBMCs. This TCR was sampled from a man in his late teens or twenties in good health. Some clones in this sample may be carry-over from other donors' samples. Here the CDR3 reads CASSLARTGNTIYF. In nucleotides, the CDR3 is TGTGCCAGCAGCTTAGCCAGGACTGGAAACACCATATATTTT. Full variable domain (rest looked up from reference TRBV11-2 and TRBJ1-3): EAGVAQSPRYKIIEKRQSVAFWCNPISGHATLYWYQQILGQGPKLLIQFQNNGVVDDSQLPKDRFSAERLKGVDSTLKIQPAKLEDSAVYLCASSLARTGNTIYFGEGSWLTVV.